The 10 T cell receptor beta chains below all came from one sample that was sequenced in a study of T cells in Graves' hyperthyroidism and ophthalmopathy. RNA transcripts were the template for amplifying TCR beta CDR3 regions. A first-round RT-PCR of the TCR CDR3 used the HTBI primer set. TCRdb fed the multiplex PCR reads into MiXCR, producing one record per CDR3 protein. The table has approximately 700,000 distinct CDR3 sequences, 45% seen once. Material for sequencing was peripheral blood or thyroid tissue (not recorded which). These receptors all come from an adult man with Graves' disease, either hyperthyroidism or ophthalmopathy (not recorded which).

As concerns this clonotype: At one boundary the junction diverges from the germline segment, which might be a read error. The chain carries TRBV24-1 and TRBJ2-2; a possible D gene is TRBD2 (5 bases). CDR1 and CDR2 from the germline V gene are KGHDR and SFDVKD. This CDR3 comprises 16 residues. CDR3 sequence (DNA): TGTGCCACCAGTGATTTGAAAGGGTTTGACACCGGGGAGCTGTACTTC. Protein sequence: CATSDLKGFDTGELYF.

This clonotype was observed a few times. The chain uses TRBV12-3 or TRBV12-4 and TRBJ2-7; possible D gene TRBD2, 6 bases. CDR3 size: 15 residues. Trimming left V 5 bases short and J 2 bases short, with 16 bases between. For the CDR3, the DNA is TGTGCCAGCAGTCCTGCGGGGAGGAATCCCTACGAGCAGTACTTC. As protein: CASSPAGRNPYEQYF.

This clonotype was seen ten or more times. CDR3 in DNA: TGTGCCAGCAGTCAGGGTGTGAGCACTGAAGCTTTCTTT. Its translation: CASSQGVSTEAFF. V is TRBV2 and J is TRBJ1-1; D perhaps matches TRBD1 (5 bases). The length of the CDR3 is 13 residues. V gave up 5 bases and J gave up 4 bases, with 11 bases separating them. Germline-derived CDR1 and CDR2 are SNHLY and FYNNEI.

The chain is built from TRBV20-1 and TRBJ2-7, with D unclear. The germline CDR1 and CDR2 sequences are DFQATT and SNEGSKA (reference sequence). This CDR3 has 14 amino acids. V was clipped by 0 bases and J by 5 bases, with 14 bases between them. CDR3 nucleotides: TGCAGTGCTAGAGATTGGCAGTCTTCCGACGAGCAGTACTTC. It yields the protein CSARDWQSSDEQYF.

This clonotype was counted once. This may stem from a read error, because a much larger clone lies one nucleotide away. J is TRBJ1-2 and V is TRBV20-1; D gene unclear. Germline values: CDR1 DFQATT, CDR2 SNEGSKA (reference sequence). CDR3 length: 14 amino acids. This chain's CDR3 is CSARAPGEGYRYTF. In DNA form, the CDR3 reads TGCAGTGCTAGGGCGCCAGGCGAGGGCTATCGCTACACCTTC.

This clonotype occurred many times. The CDR3 DNA reads TGTGCCAGCAGCGCCCGCGCCGAGCAGTACTTC. Translated, it gives CASSARAEQYF. The J gene is TRBJ2-7, the V gene TRBV7-8; D unresolved. V lost 5 bases to trimming and J lost 6 bases, with 8 bases between them. Germline loops: CDR1 SGHVS, CDR2 FQNEAQ. The CDR3 is 11 residues long.

This clonotype was counted between two and nine times. V and J are TRBV12-3 or TRBV12-4 and TRBJ1-2; D gene uncertain. CDR3 size: 13 residues. Trimming cost V 5 bases and J 2 bases, with 9 bases left between them. The CDR3 loop reads CASSAGSNYGYTF. CDR3 coding DNA: TGTGCCAGCAGTGCTGGCAGCAACTATGGCTACACCTTC.

The table lists this clonotype with many counts. This rearrangement joins TRBV7-8 to TRBJ1-4; 7 positions agree with TRBD1. Germline assignment: CDR1 SGHVS and CDR2 FQNEAQ. This CDR3 is 15 amino acids long. Unmatched junction bases numbered 3, after V lost 2 bases and J lost 3 bases. The CDR3 DNA reads TGTGCCAGCAGCTTATGGGGGACAGCTAATGAAAAACTGTTTTTT. Amino acid sequence: CASSLWGTANEKLFF.

As regards this clonotype: The CDR3 ends on some other residue instead of the conserved phenylalanine or tryptophan, so this is likely a read error. The DNA is omitted, as the CDR3 cannot be located on it reliably, and the CDR3 follows TCRdb's listing. The rearrangement joins TRBV16 to TRBJ1-3. In germline, CDR1 is KGHSY, CDR2 FQNENV. The CDR3 length equals 10 residues, ends included. CDR3 region: CASSRIASGL.

The chain joins TRBV9 to TRBJ1-3, with D unclear. CDR1 is SGDLS and CDR2 is YYNGEE in the germline V gene. V lost 0 bases and J 2 bases, leaving 18 bases between the germline ends. This CDR3 contains 18 residues. In DNA, the CDR3 is TGTGCCAGCAGCGTAGGAGGGCAGCCGAGTGTTCCTGGAAACACCATATATTTT. Its translation: CASSVGGQPSVPGNTIYF.